Listed here is a single T cell receptor beta chain. The CDR3 is made up of 20 amino acids. Losses at the gene ends were 0 bases for V and 1 base for J; bases not matched to a gene: 11. CDR1 LGHNT and CDR2 FRNRAP come from the germline V gene. Cohort assignment relied on participant-reported clinical history. The record originates from a study of blood T cell repertoires in COVID-19. Across the whole study: The study drew acute and convalescent COVID-19 samples from the United States, Italy and Spain.

Some clones are missing from TCRdb's copy, which holds only in-frame ones; the method was immunoSEQ multiplex PCR. The table shows fewer than 250,000 clones, with roughly 80% occurring only once. The TCR comes from a man aged 60 to 69 who had recovered from COVID-19. The chain combines TRBV12-5 with TRBJ2-7; TRBD2 aligns across 14 bases. The specimen was PBMCs or T cells enriched from blood (not recorded which). CDR3 sequence reads: CASGLVPGTSGGEISYEQYF. CDR3 bases: TGTGCTAGTGGTTTGGTACCAGGGACTAGCGGGGGAGAAATATCCTACGAGCAGTACTTC.